Listed here is a single TCR beta chain. Its antigen is unidentified. Second-dose groups at about 4 or about 12 weeks were pooled. This sample is part of a study of T cell responses to AZD1222 COVID-19 vaccine. Points from the study as a whole: Two AZD1222 administrations were followed by greater Spike-specific TCR breadth and depth.

With V trimmed by 0 bases and J by 8 bases, 6 bases remained unmatched. Germline CDR1 SGHKS, CDR2 YYEKEE (reference sequence). The CDR3 extends over 15 amino acids. Using immunoSEQ multiplex PCR, the repertoire was profiled, and TCRdb retains in-frame clones only, with some absent. Of over 50,000 clones listed, around 92% are singletons. The clonotype comes from an adult who received the AZD1222 COVID-19 vaccine. The chain has TRBV5-5 and TRBJ2-1; TRBD2 matches 9 bases. The input for sequencing was peripheral blood, taken 28 days after the second AZD1222 dose. The CDR3: CASSLGAGGGDEQFF. The CDR3 nucleotides read TGTGCCAGCAGCTTGGGAGCGGGAGGCGGGGATGAGCAGTTCTTC.